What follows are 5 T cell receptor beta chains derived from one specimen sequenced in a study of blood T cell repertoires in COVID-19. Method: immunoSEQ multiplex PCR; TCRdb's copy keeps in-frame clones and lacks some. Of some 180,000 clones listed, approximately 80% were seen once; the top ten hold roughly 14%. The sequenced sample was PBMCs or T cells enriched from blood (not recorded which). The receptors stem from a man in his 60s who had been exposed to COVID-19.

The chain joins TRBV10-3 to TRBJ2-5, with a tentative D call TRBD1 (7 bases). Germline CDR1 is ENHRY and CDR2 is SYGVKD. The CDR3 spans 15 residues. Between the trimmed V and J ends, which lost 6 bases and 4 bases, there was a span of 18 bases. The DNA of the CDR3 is TGTGCCATCAGGCCAGCTCAGGGGGGAGGAGAGACCCAGTACTTC. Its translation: CAIRPAQGGGETQYF.

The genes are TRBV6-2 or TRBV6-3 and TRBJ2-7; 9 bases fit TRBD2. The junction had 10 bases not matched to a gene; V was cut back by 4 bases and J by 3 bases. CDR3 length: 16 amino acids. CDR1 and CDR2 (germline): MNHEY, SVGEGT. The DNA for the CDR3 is TGTGCCAGCAGTTGGGGGACTAGCCCGATAGTCTACGAGCAGTACTTC. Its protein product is CASSWGTSPIVYEQYF.

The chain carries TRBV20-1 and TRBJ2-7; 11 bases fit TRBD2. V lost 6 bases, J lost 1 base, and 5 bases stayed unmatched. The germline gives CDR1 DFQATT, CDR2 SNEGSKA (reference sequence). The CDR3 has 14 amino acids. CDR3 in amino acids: CSASTSGSSYEQYF. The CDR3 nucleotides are TGCAGTGCCAGTACTAGCGGGAGTTCCTACGAGCAGTACTTC.

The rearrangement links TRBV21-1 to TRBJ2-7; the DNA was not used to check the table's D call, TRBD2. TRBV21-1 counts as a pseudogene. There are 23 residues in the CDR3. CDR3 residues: CASSNLKSSRGPSGRTLSYEQYF. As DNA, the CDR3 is TGTGCCAGCAGCAACCTCAAGTCGAGTCGGGGGCCTAGCGGGAGGACCCTTTCCTACGAGCAGTACTTC.

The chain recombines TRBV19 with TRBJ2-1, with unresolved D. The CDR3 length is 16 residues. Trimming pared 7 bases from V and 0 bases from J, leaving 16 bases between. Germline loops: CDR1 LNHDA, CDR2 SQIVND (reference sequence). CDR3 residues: CASTKYDWSSYNEQFF. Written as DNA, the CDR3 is TGTGCCAGTACCAAATACGACTGGAGCTCCTACAATGAGCAGTTCTTC.